Presented here are 22 T cell receptor beta chains from one specimen sequenced in a study of blood T cell repertoires in COVID-19. Some clones are missing from TCRdb's copy, which holds only in-frame ones; the method was immunoSEQ multiplex PCR. The repertoire includes around 200,000 clones, approximately 87% of them detected once, and roughly 20% sits in the top ten. The sample taken for sequencing was peripheral blood. Source of these receptors: a man aged 65 to 85 with active or convalescent COVID-19.

The genes are TRBV11-3 and TRBJ2-1; D not resolved. Germline-derived CDR1 and CDR2 are SGHNT and YENEEA. The CDR3 totals 15 residues. V was shortened by 1 base and J by 2 bases, with 9 bases between the two germline ends. The CDR3 here is CASSLALSTYNEQFF. DNA of the CDR3: TGTGCCAGCAGCTTAGCGCTTTCTACCTACAATGAGCAGTTCTTC.

This clone was picked up a small number of times. This chain joins TRBV27 and TRBJ1-5; no reliable D call. Trimming stripped 4 bases from V and 0 bases from J, with 7 bases between. Germline CDR1 and CDR2: MNHEY and SMNVEV (reference sequence). The CDR3 has 14 amino acids. The CDR3 DNA follows: TGTGCCAGCAGTTCCCTAAATAGCAATCAGCCCCAGCATTTT. Its protein product is CASSSLNSNQPQHF.

This clone has just a few counts. The V gene is TRBV24-1, the J gene TRBJ2-1; 9 positions agree with TRBD1. This CDR3 region has 14 residues. With 9 bases clipped from V and 5 bases from J, the junction kept 7 bases outside the gene matches. Per the germline V gene, CDR1 is KGHDR and CDR2 is SFDVKD. CDR3 amino acids: CATGRGQGNNEQFF. CDR3 sequence (DNA): TGTGCCACCGGTCGGGGACAGGGTAACAATGAGCAGTTCTTC.

The V call is TRBV29-1, the J call TRBJ2-2; D possibly corresponds to TRBD1 (5 bases). Trimming cost V 4 bases and J 0 bases, with 21 bases left between them. The germline CDR1 and CDR2 sequences are SQVTM and ANQGSEA. There are 18 residues in the CDR3. The CDR3 is CSVGPTLAAGTNTGELFF. CDR3 coding DNA: TGCAGCGTTGGCCCGACCCTGGCGGCAGGGACGAACACCGGGGAGCTGTTTTTT.

The rearrangement uses TRBV5-1 and TRBJ2-7; D might be TRBD2 (6 bases). Germline assignment: CDR1 SGHRS and CDR2 YFSETQ. CDR3 size: 16 residues. With 3 bases removed from V and 2 bases from J, the gap between germline ends came to 18 bases. This chain's CDR3 is CASSWGEPGLPYEQYF. The CDR3 nucleotides are TGCGCCAGCAGCTGGGGGGAGCCAGGGCTCCCCTACGAGCAGTACTTC.

J is TRBJ1-5 and V is TRBV3-1 (or the pseudogene TRBV3-2), with 9 bases matching TRBD1. V lost 4 bases to trimming and J lost 5 bases; unmatched junction nucleotides: 6. The CDR3 is made up of 15 amino acids. Looked up from germline, CDR1 is LGHDT and CDR2 is YNNKEL (reference sequence). This CDR3 is CASSRKTGGDQPQHF. The CDR3 bases are TGTGCCAGCAGCCGGAAAACAGGGGGCGATCAGCCCCAGCATTTT.

The V gene is TRBV19, the J gene TRBJ2-6; 10 nucleotides line up with TRBD1. The CDR3 is 17 amino acids. Germline values: CDR1 LNHDA, CDR2 SQIVND (reference sequence). The trim removed 8 bases at V and 1 base at J, leaving 8 bases unmatched. For the CDR3, the DNA is TGTGCCAGTTGTCCGGGACAGGGGACTTCTGGGGCCAACGTCCTGACTTTC. Translation: CASCPGQGTSGANVLTF.

This chain uses TRBV7-2 with TRBJ1-2; no reliable D call. The V gene's germline CDR1 is SGHTA and CDR2 FQGNSA. Trimming left V 3 bases short and J 0 bases short, with 8 bases between. This CDR3 spans 14 amino acids. The CDR3 bases are TGTGCCAGCAGCTTCAGGCGTACTAACTATGGCTACACCTTC. It translates to CASSFRRTNYGYTF.

The V call is TRBV15, the J call TRBJ2-5; D remains unclear. This CDR3 region has 16 residues. Per the germline V gene, CDR1 is LNHNV and CDR2 is YYDKDF (reference sequence). V dropped 0 bases and J dropped 3 bases, with 14 bases sitting between them. In DNA, the CDR3 is TGTGCCACCAGCAGAGATCTGGCAGAATCCAAAGAGACCCAGTACTTC. Translating it yields CATSRDLAESKETQYF.

The rearrangement links TRBV7-2 to TRBJ1-3, with D possibly TRBD1 on 5 matching bases. V gave up 4 bases and J gave up 0 bases, with 13 bases separating them. The CDR3 is 16 amino acids. Germline CDR1 SGHTA, CDR2 FQGNSA. For the CDR3, the DNA is TGTGCCAGCAGCTCCCGGGAGGGGAGCTCTGGAAACACCATATATTTT. Translation gives CASSSREGSSGNTIYF. The complete variable domain, with remaining parts taken from reference TRBV7-2 and TRBJ1-3, reads GAGVSQSPSNKVTEKGKDVELRCDPISGHTALYWYRQSLGQGLEFLIYFQGNSAPDKSGLPSDRFSAERTGGSVSTLTIQRTQQEDSAVYLCASSSREGSSGNTIYFGEGSWLTVV.

This clone has only a few counts. The CDR3 sequence is CASSSRTGAMNTEAFF. DNA for the CDR3: TGTGCCAGTAGTTCCCGGACAGGGGCCATGAACACTGAAGCTTTCTTT. The chain combines TRBV19 with TRBJ1-1, with 9 bases fitting TRBD1. CDR1 and CDR2 from the germline V gene are LNHDA and SQIVND (reference sequence). V was pared by 5 bases and J by 0 bases, with 7 bases of the junction left unmatched. The CDR3 spans 16 residues. The variable domain in full, completed from reference TRBV19 and TRBJ1-1, reads DGGITQSPKYLFRKEGQNVTLSCEQNLNHDAMYWYRQDPGQGLRLIYYSQIVNDFQKGDIAEGYSVSREKKESFPLTVTSAQKNPTAFYLCASSSRTGAMNTEAFFGQGTRLTVV.

This rearrangement joins TRBV19 to TRBJ1-2; D possibly corresponds to TRBD1 (6 bases). Trimming took 7 bases from V and 4 from J, leaving 16 bases between them. The CDR3 consists of 14 residues. Germline V lookup: CDR1 LNHDA, CDR2 SQIVND (reference sequence). The CDR3 nucleotides read TGTGCCAGTAATGGATGGACAGTCTCCTATGGCTACACCTTC. This translates into CASNGWTVSYGYTF.

In DNA form, the CDR3 reads TGTGCCCTAGTGTCCCTACAGGGGACGAGGGCCAAAAACATTCAGTACTTC. Translating it yields CALVSLQGTRAKNIQYF. This sequence joins TRBV30 and TRBJ2-4; 7 bases agree with TRBD1. J was trimmed by 1 base and V by 8 bases; bases with no gene match: 17. Germline values: CDR1 GTSNPN, CDR2 SVGIG (reference sequence). The CDR3 extends over 17 amino acids.

The chain uses TRBV19 and TRBJ1-6; D ambiguous. The CDR3 consists of 15 residues. V shed 4 bases and J shed 8 bases, with 15 bases lying between them. The germline gives CDR1 LNHDA, CDR2 SQIVND (reference sequence). CDR3 sequence reads: CASSTRGGEYSPLHF. In DNA, the CDR3 is TGTGCCAGTAGTACCCGGGGTGGGGAATATTCACCCCTCCACTTT.

The chain links TRBV11-3 to TRBJ2-1; 9 bases map to TRBD2. The CDR3 consists of 16 residues. Germline V gene data show CDR1 as SGHNT and CDR2 as YENEEA. V shed 4 bases and J 9 bases; nucleotides not matched to a gene: 13. CDR3 nucleotides: TGTGCCAGCAGCTCCCCCGGGGGCGGGGGGGCCGTTGAGCAGTTCTTC. Its protein product is CASSSPGGGGAVEQFF.

V is TRBV27 and J is TRBJ1-6; a weak D match, TRBD1 (5 bases). The CDR3 extends over 13 amino acids. Trimming shortened V by 3 bases and J by 10 bases, and 10 bases separated the two germline ends. Germline CDR1 reads MNHEY; CDR2 reads SMNVEV (reference sequence). CDR3 bases: TGTGCCAGCAGTTTGGGGCAGCTATCACCCCTCCACTTT. It translates to CASSLGQLSPLHF.

This chain connects TRBV9 to TRBJ1-1; D is perhaps TRBD1 (5 bases). CDR1 SGDLS and CDR2 YYNGEE come from the germline V gene. Trimming took 3 bases from V and 0 from J, leaving 12 bases between them. CDR3 size: 15 residues. In DNA form, the CDR3 reads TGTGCCAGCAGCGGTCCCGACAGTGTGAACACTGAAGCTTTCTTT. It translates to CASSGPDSVNTEAFF.

The rearrangement joins TRBV27 to TRBJ1-2, with D maybe TRBD1 (6 bases). In germline, CDR1 is MNHEY, CDR2 SMNVEV (reference sequence). This CDR3 has 13 amino acids. V lost 2 bases and J 3 bases, leaving 7 bases between the germline ends. CDR3 sequence (DNA): TGTGCCAGCAGTTTAAAGGGGGACTATGGCTACACCTTC. It specifies CASSLKGDYGYTF.

CDR3 region: CASNHRGRGWTEAFF. The CDR3 DNA follows: TGTGCCAGCAACCACAGGGGGCGAGGGTGGACTGAAGCTTTCTTT. The V call is TRBV5-5, the J call TRBJ1-1, with TRBD1 matching 9 bases. Trimming cost V 6 bases and J 5 bases; bases outside gene matches: 11. This CDR3 has 15 residues. Germline CDR1 SGHKS, CDR2 YYEKEE (reference sequence).

The rearrangement uses TRBV5-4 and TRBJ2-2; tentatively, D is TRBD1 (7 bases). CDR3 length equals 15 residues. Trimming took 3 bases from V and 5 from J, leaving 14 bases between them. Germline values: CDR1 SGHNT, CDR2 YYREEE (reference sequence). DNA for the CDR3: TGTGCCAGCAGCTCAGGGGGGCGCCGAACCGGGGAGCTGTTTTTT. Amino acid sequence: CASSSGGRRTGELFF.

A few counts support this clone. This chain connects TRBV25-1 to TRBJ2-7; 7 nucleotides match TRBD2. The germline V gene has CDR1 MGHDK and CDR2 SYGVNS. The CDR3 has 15 amino acids. V gave up 4 bases and J gave up 6 bases; unmatched junction bases: 12. Here the CDR3 reads CASSVAGADWGEQYF. The CDR3 nucleotides read TGTGCCAGCAGTGTTGCGGGAGCCGATTGGGGCGAGCAGTACTTC.

This chain uses TRBV28 with TRBJ1-5; D may be TRBD1 (5 bases). The CDR3 covers 15 residues. The germline V and J ends were trimmed by 3 bases and 10 bases, with 19 bases remaining between them. Germline assignment: CDR1 MDHEN and CDR2 SYDVKM. The chain's CDR3 is CASSFPLTGGGPQHF. Here the CDR3 DNA reads TGTGCCAGCAGTTTTCCCTTAACCGGGGGAGGCCCCCAGCATTTT.